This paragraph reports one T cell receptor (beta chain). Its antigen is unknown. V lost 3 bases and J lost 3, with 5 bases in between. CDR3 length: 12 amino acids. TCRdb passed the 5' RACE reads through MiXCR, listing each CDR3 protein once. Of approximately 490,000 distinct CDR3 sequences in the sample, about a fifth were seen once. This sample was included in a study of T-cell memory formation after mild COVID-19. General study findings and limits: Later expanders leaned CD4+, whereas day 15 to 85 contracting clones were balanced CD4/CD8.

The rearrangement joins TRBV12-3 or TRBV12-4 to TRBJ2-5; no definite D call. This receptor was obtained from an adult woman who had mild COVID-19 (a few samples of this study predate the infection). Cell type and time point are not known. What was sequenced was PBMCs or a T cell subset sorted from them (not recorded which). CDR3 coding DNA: TGTGCCAGCAGTTTCCTGGAAGAGACCCAGTACTTC. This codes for CASSFLEETQYF.